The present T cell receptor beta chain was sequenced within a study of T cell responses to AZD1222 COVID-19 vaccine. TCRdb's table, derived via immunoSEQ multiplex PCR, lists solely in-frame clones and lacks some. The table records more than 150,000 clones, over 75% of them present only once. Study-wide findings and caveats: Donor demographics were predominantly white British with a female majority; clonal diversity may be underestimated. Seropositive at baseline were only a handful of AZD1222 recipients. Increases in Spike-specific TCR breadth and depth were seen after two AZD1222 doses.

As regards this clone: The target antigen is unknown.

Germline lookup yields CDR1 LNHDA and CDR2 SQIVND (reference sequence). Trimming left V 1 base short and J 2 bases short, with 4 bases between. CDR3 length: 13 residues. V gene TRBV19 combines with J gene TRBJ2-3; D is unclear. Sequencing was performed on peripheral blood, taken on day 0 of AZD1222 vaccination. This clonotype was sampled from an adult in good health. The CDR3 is CASSIGNTDTQYF. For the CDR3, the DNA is TGTGCCAGTAGTATAGGGAACACAGATACGCAGTATTTT.